This entry lists 16 T cell receptor beta chains sequenced from one sample in a study of blood T cell repertoires in COVID-19. The protocol was immunoSEQ multiplex PCR, while the TCRdb copy is restricted to in-frame clones and leaves out a portion. This table has 150,000 to 200,000 clones, roughly four fifths appearing once. Sequenced sample: peripheral blood. The receptors originated from an elderly woman with acute or convalescent COVID-19.

The chain couples TRBV6-5 to TRBJ1-2; TRBD1 agrees at 8 bases. Germline assignment: CDR1 MNHEY and CDR2 SVGAGI. This CDR3 contains 16 residues. The V and J ends lost 4 bases and 2 bases, in that order; junction bases with no gene match: 9. In DNA form, the CDR3 reads TGTGCCAGCAGTTCCACCTCGGGACAGGAAAACTATGGCTACACCTTC. This encodes CASSSTSGQENYGYTF.

This rearrangement joins TRBV2 to TRBJ1-1; D gene unclear. V was shortened by 3 bases and J by 13 bases, with 18 bases between the two germline ends. The CDR3 sequence is 13 residues long. Per the germline V gene, CDR1 is SNHLY and CDR2 is FYNNEI. The CDR3 DNA reads as TGTGCCAGCAGTGACGAGACACCCCAACATGGTTTCTTT. Residues: CASSDETPQHGFF.

This sequence joins TRBV18 and TRBJ1-1, with 7 bases matching TRBD1. This CDR3 has 15 amino acids. J lost 6 bases, V lost 3 bases, and 10 bases had no gene match. CDR1 and CDR2 (germline): KGHSH, LQKENI. CDR3 sequence (DNA): TGTGCCAGCTCACCGCTCATAGGGGGCGACTCTGAAGCTTTCTTT. Its translation is CASSPLIGGDSEAFF.

The chain uses TRBV27 and TRBJ1-4, with D unclear. This CDR3 contains 14 residues. V was trimmed by 6 bases and J by 8 bases, leaving 16 bases between them. The germline CDR1 and CDR2 sequences are MNHEY and SMNVEV (reference sequence). The chain's CDR3 is CASSPEQPREKLFF. The CDR3 coding sequence is TGTGCCAGCAGCCCCGAACAACCGCGGGAAAAACTGTTTTTT.

The CDR3 sequence: CASSLQLAGRGADTQYF. In DNA form, the CDR3 reads TGCGCCAGCAGCTTACAACTAGCGGGGAGAGGAGCAGATACGCAGTATTTT. The V and J genes are TRBV5-1 and TRBJ2-3; TRBD2 aligns across 10 bases. The germline V gene has CDR1 SGHRS and CDR2 YFSETQ. This CDR3 has 17 residues. Trimming cost V 2 bases and J 4 bases; bases outside gene matches: 10. Full variable domain (remainder filled in from reference TRBV5-1 and TRBJ2-3): KAGVTQTPRYLIKTRGQQVTLSCSPISGHRSVSWYQQTPGQGLQFLFEYFSETQRNKGNFPGRFSGRQFSNSRSEMNVSTLELGDSALYLCASSLQLAGRGADTQYFGPGTRLTVL.

V gene TRBV2 combines with J gene TRBJ2-1; 7 bases line up with TRBD1. Germline loops: CDR1 SNHLY, CDR2 FYNNEI. This CDR3 spans 15 amino acids. The junction had 13 bases not matched to a gene; V was cut back by 8 bases and J by 6 bases. CDR3 DNA sequence: TGTGCCAGCCATCTTTTAAGGGGGCTGGGCAATGAGCAGTTCTTC. Translation gives CASHLLRGLGNEQFF.

The chain links TRBV4-2 to TRBJ1-1; D remains ambiguous. The CDR3 is made up of 15 amino acids. Trimming removed 0 bases from V and 6 bases from J, with 14 bases in between. From germline, CDR1 is LGHNA and CDR2 YNFKEQ. The CDR3 spells CASSQDLLKGAEAFF. The DNA for the CDR3 is TGTGCCAGCAGCCAAGATCTCCTAAAGGGAGCTGAAGCTTTCTTT.

This clone showed up just a few times. The genes are TRBV19 and TRBJ1-6; a weak D match, TRBD1 (5 bases). V gave up 1 base and J gave up 8 bases, with 21 bases separating them. This CDR3 is 18 amino acids long. From germline, CDR1 is LNHDA and CDR2 SQIVND (reference sequence). The DNA for the CDR3 is TGTGCCAGTAGTATAGCTTCCACCGGAGGAGGGGACGATTCACCCCTCCACTTT. This gives the protein CASSIASTGGGDDSPLHF.

The chain combines TRBV5-1 with TRBJ2-3; 7 nucleotides agree with TRBD2. The germline V gene has CDR1 SGHRS and CDR2 YFSETQ. V was pared by 0 bases and J by 4 bases, with 5 bases of the junction left unmatched. The CDR3 contains 15 residues. The CDR3 DNA reads as TGCGCCAGCAGCTTGGGGCGGGAGTTGGCAGATACGCAGTATTTT. The encoded protein is CASSLGRELADTQYF. Complete variable domain (other parts from reference TRBV5-1 and TRBJ2-3): KAGVTQTPRYLIKTRGQQVTLSCSPISGHRSVSWYQQTPGQGLQFLFEYFSETQRNKGNFPGRFSGRQFSNSRSEMNVSTLELGDSALYLCASSLGRELADTQYFGPGTRLTVL.

CDR3: CAWETSGSHNEQFF. The CDR3 DNA follows: TGTGCCTGGGAGACTAGCGGGAGTCACAATGAGCAGTTCTTC. This chain links TRBV30 with TRBJ2-1; 12 bases align to TRBD2. V lost 5 bases and J lost 5; bases outside the gene matches: 4. The CDR3 spans 14 residues. In germline, CDR1 is GTSNPN, CDR2 SVGIG (reference sequence). Using reference TRBV30 and TRBJ2-1 for the parts outside the CDR3, the full variable domain is SQTIHQWPATLVQPVGSPLSLECTVEGTSNPNLYWYRQAAGRGLQLLFYSVGIGQISSEVPQNLSASRPQDRQFILSSKKLLLSDSGFYLCAWETSGSHNEQFFGPGTRLTVL.

This clone appeared a few times. The chain joins TRBV10-3 to TRBJ1-1; D gene unclear. Looked up from germline, CDR1 is ENHRY and CDR2 is SYGVKD. V was shortened by 3 bases and J by 1 base, with 12 bases between the two germline ends. The CDR3 extends over 15 amino acids. In nucleotides, the CDR3 is TGTGCCATCAGTGACCACGGGAACGCGAACACTGAAGCTTTCTTT. This gives the protein CAISDHGNANTEAFF.

J is TRBJ2-7 and V is TRBV27; D remains unclear. Germline values: CDR1 MNHEY, CDR2 SMNVEV (reference sequence). V was pared by 5 bases and J by 0 bases, with 11 bases between. This CDR3 comprises 14 residues. This CDR3 is CASSPSGISYEQYF. CDR3 sequence (DNA): TGTGCCAGCAGTCCCTCGGGTATCTCCTACGAGCAGTACTTC.

The chain recombines TRBV15 with TRBJ1-3; TRBD1 is a possible D gene (6 bases). CDR3 length: 15 amino acids. Trimming shortened V by 1 base and J by 0 bases, and 7 bases separated the two germline ends. Germline values: CDR1 LNHNV, CDR2 YYDKDF (reference sequence). CDR3 in DNA: TGTGCCACCAGCAGAGGGACAGTCTCTGGAAACACCATATATTTT. Translated, it gives CATSRGTVSGNTIYF.

In nucleotides, the CDR3 is TGTGCCAGCAGTTCCGGACAGGGTGATACTTACGAGCAGTACTTC. It specifies CASSSGQGDTYEQYF. This sequence joins TRBV27 and TRBJ2-7, with 8 bases lining up with TRBD1. Germline CDR1 MNHEY, CDR2 SMNVEV (reference sequence). CDR3 length: 15 residues. The trim removed 4 bases at V and 4 bases at J, leaving 9 bases unmatched.

The CDR3 coding sequence is TGTGCCAGCAGCCCCAGAGCGGGGGTCCCCACAGATACGCAGTATTTT. It translates to CASSPRAGVPTDTQYF. The chain uses TRBV3-1 (or the pseudogene TRBV3-2) and TRBJ2-3; 8 bases are a match to TRBD2. Germline CDR1 is LGHDT and CDR2 is YNNKEL (reference sequence). The V and J ends lost 4 bases and 2 bases, in that order; junction bases with no gene match: 8. There are 16 residues in the CDR3.

A remark on this clone: Other DNA sequences from this sample encode an identical CDR3 as well. The chain carries TRBV7-2 and TRBJ2-2, with D possibly TRBD2 on 6 matching bases. From germline, CDR1 is SGHTA and CDR2 FQGNSA. The CDR3 runs to 14 residues. V was cut by 5 bases and J by 5 bases, with 12 bases left in between. The CDR3 bases are TGTGCCAGCAGCCCCCGTGGGGGGACCGGGGAGCTGTTTTTT. Amino acid sequence: CASSPRGGTGELFF.